This T cell receptor beta chain was sequenced for a study of blood T cell repertoires in COVID-19. Assay used: immunoSEQ multiplex PCR; TCRdb lists only in-frame clones, some missing. The sample consists of under 250,000 clones, roughly nine tenths of them appearing once. This CDR3 contains 13 residues. The V and J ends lost 6 bases and 7 bases, in that order; junction bases with no gene match: 9. The specimen was peripheral blood. This sequence joins TRBV12-3 or TRBV12-4 and TRBJ2-7, with TRBD1 matching over 7 bases. The receptor was derived from a man between 18 and 29 years old with active or convalescent COVID-19. CDR3 nucleotides: TGTGCCAGCAGACGGACAGGATATCAGGAGCAGTACTTC. Its protein product is CASRRTGYQEQYF.